A selection of T cell receptor beta chains follows, all from one sample in a study of T cell repertoires in cytomegalovirus infection. Their target antigens are unknown. MiXCR was run by TCRdb on the reads, yielding one entry per CDR3 protein. The table lists 700,000 to 850,000 distinct CDR3 sequences, approximately 32% of them singletons. Sequenced here: cultured CD8+ T cells from PBMCs, sampled from culture after CMV antigen stimulation. These receptors originate from a human donor in good health (CMV status not recorded). Some clones in this sample may be carry-over from other donors' samples. The CDR3 runs from the conserved cysteine through the conserved F or W. A D gene is named only where the DNA matches it firmly. Expanded clones get a size class; other rows say once, few or many, or leave the size out.

size	V	J	D	DNA	CDR3
NA	TRBV28	TRBJ1-3	NA	TGTGCCAGCAGTTCCGGGACACCTGTGACTGGAAACACCATATATTTT	CASSSGTPVTGNTIYF
few	TRBV14	TRBJ1-2	NA	TGTGCCAGCAGCCAAGGCAGGCGTGGAGCTAACTATGGCTACACCTTC	CASSQGRRGANYGYTF
few	TRBV28	TRBJ2-2	NA	TGTGCCAGCAGAGACTTGGGCAGGGCAACCGGGGAGCTGTTTTTT	CASRDLGRATGELFF
NA	TRBV4-3	TRBJ2-3	NA	TGCGCCAGCAGCGAGGGACTTCTCACAGATACGCAGTATTTT	CASSEGLLTDTQYF
few	TRBV27	TRBJ2-3	TRBD1	TGTGCCAGCAGTCGGGACAGGTCTAGCACAGATACGCAGTATTTT	CASSRDRSSTDTQYF
few	TRBV28	TRBJ2-3	NA	TGTGCCAGCAGTTCCGGGGGCGCGTTAGATACGCAGTATTTT	CASSSGGALDTQYF
many	TRBV6-2/TRBV6-3	TRBJ2-1	NA	TGTGCCAGCAGTTACTCGCTAGCGTCCGATGAGCAGTTCTTC	CASSYSLASDEQFF
NA	TRBV19	TRBJ1-1	NA	TGTGCCAGTTGGGCCTCGGGGGGGACTGAAGCTTTCTTT	CASWASGGTEAFF
NA	TRBV28	TRBJ1-1	NA	TGTGCCAGCAGCCTGGGGGGAGGGCTTGAAGCTTTCTTT	CASSLGGGLEAFF
few	TRBV18	TRBJ1-1	NA	TGTGCCAGCTCACCCCTAGGGGAGGGGAACACTGAAGCTTTCTTT	CASSPLGEGNTEAFF
few	TRBV6-5	TRBJ2-7	NA	TGTGCCACCTCACTGGTCCAGGGTCTCGAGCAGTACTTC	CATSLVQGLEQYF
NA	TRBV2	TRBJ1-2	NA	TGTGCCAGCAGTGACGTGAGGGTTCAAGAGGGCTACACCTTC	CASSDVRVQEGYTF
few	TRBV27	TRBJ2-3	TRBD2	TGTGCCAGCAGTTTATGGTCTAGCGGGGGCACAGATACGCAGTATTTT	CASSLWSSGGTDTQYF
few	TRBV7-6	TRBJ2-2	TRBD1	TGTGCCAGCAGCCACAGGACAGGGGAGGGCACCGGGGAGCTGTTTTTT	CASSHRTGEGTGELFF
NA	TRBV7-9	TRBJ1-2	NA	TGTGCCAGCAGCAACCCACCCCGCCTTAACTATGGCTACACCTTC	CASSNPPRLNYGYTF
NA	TRBV27	TRBJ2-7	TRBD1	TGTGCCAGCAGTACCCCCGGGACAGTCGGGCAGTACTTC	CASSTPGTVGQYF
NA	TRBV13	TRBJ2-5	TRBD1	TGTGCCAGCAGCTCCGCACCGGGACAGATCCCCCAGTACTTC	CASSSAPGQIPQYF
few	TRBV9	TRBJ2-5	TRBD2	TGTGCCAGCAGCCCCGACGAACGGGGGGGCCTAGAGACCCAGTACTTC	CASSPDERGGLETQYF
NA	TRBV4-3	TRBJ1-3	NA	TGCGCCAGCGGAAGAGGGGTAGCAACTGGAAACACCATATATTTT	CASGRGVATGNTIYF
NA	TRBV10-2	TRBJ2-1	NA	TGCGCCAGCGGGGGGCACGTCAATGAGCAGTTCTTC	CASGGHVNEQFF
NA	TRBV15	TRBJ1-5	NA	TGTGCCACCAGCAGGGCTAACAATCAGCCCCAGCATTTT	CATSRANNQPQHF
NA	TRBV13	TRBJ1-5	NA	TGTGCTAGCAGCTTATGGAATGCGAGGGGGGATCAGCCCCAGCATTTT	CASSLWNARGDQPQHF
NA	TRBV4-1	TRBJ2-2	NA	TGCGCCAGCAGCCAGAGGGGGCGGGGGGAGAACACCGGGGAGCTGTTTTTT	CASSQRGRGENTGELFF
few	TRBV27	TRBJ1-1	NA	TGTGCCAGCACCACGGGGGGACAAGAAGCTTTCTTT	CASTTGGQEAFF
NA	TRBV11-2	TRBJ2-1	NA	TGTGCCAGCAGCTTAGCAGGGAGTCGGTTCTTC	CASSLAGSRFF
NA	TRBV27	TRBJ1-4	NA	TGTGCCAGCAGTCTCCAAGGAGAAGAAAAACTGTTTTTT	CASSLQGEEKLFF
NA	TRBV11-1	TRBJ2-1	NA	TGTGCCAGCAGCATAGGTGGAGGGAGGAATGAGCAGTTCTTC	CASSIGGGRNEQFF
NA	TRBV9	TRBJ1-1	NA	TGTGCCAGCAGCGCAGGGAGTGAAGCTTTCTTT	CASSAGSEAFF
many	TRBV7-2	TRBJ1-2	NA	TGTGCCAGCAGCTTACCGTACCCTGTATTCTATGGCTACACCTTC	CASSLPYPVFYGYTF
few	TRBV12-3/TRBV12-4	TRBJ2-2	TRBD1	TGTGCCAGCGGTAGGACAGGGTGGACCGGGGAGCTGTTTTTT	CASGRTGWTGELFF
few	TRBV28	TRBJ1-1	NA	TGTGCCAGCAGACAGGGAGTAGAGAACACTGAAGCTTTCTTT	CASRQGVENTEAFF
NA	TRBV5-3	TRBJ2-3	NA	TGTGCCAGCAGAAGCGCAGGGGTGGAATGGCCAGATACGCAGTATTTT	CASRSAGVEWPDTQYF
few	TRBV7-9	TRBJ1-3	TRBD1	TGTGCCAGCAGCCGGGACAGGGCCTCAGGGGCCTCTGGAAACACCATATATTTT	CASSRDRASGASGNTIYF
NA	TRBV19	TRBJ2-2	TRBD1	TGTGCCAGTAGGAGCCGGGACAGAATGAACACCGGGGAGCTGTTTTTT	CASRSRDRMNTGELFF
many	TRBV19	TRBJ1-1	TRBD1	TGTGCCAGCCGACAGGGTCCGTTGACTGAAGCTTTCTTT	CASRQGPLTEAFF
NA	TRBV29-1	TRBJ1-2	NA	TGCAGCGTGTGGACCCAGGCAGCAGGCTACACCTTC	CSVWTQAAGYTF
few	TRBV19	TRBJ1-3	NA	TGTGCCAGTAGTTTCTACACAGGGACGTCTGGAAACACCATATATTTT	CASSFYTGTSGNTIYF
NA	TRBV4-2	TRBJ2-1	NA	TGTGCCAGCAGCGAAGATAGGGGGGCCCCCTACAATGAGCAGTTCTTC	CASSEDRGAPYNEQFF
many	TRBV7-2	TRBJ2-7	TRBD1	TGTGCCAGCAGCTTTCGGACAGGAACTTCAGCTATGTACTTC	CASSFRTGTSAMYF
many	TRBV7-2	TRBJ2-3	TRBD1	TGTGCCAGCAGCTTGAGGACAGGGGTGACAGATACGCAGTATTTT	CASSLRTGVTDTQYF
NA	TRBV5-1	TRBJ2-3	NA	TGCGCCAGCAGCCCTCGCAGGGGAGATACGCAGTATTTT	CASSPRRGDTQYF
NA	TRBV4-1	TRBJ1-1	NA	TGCGCCAGCAGACTGAATGAGGGGTCGAACACTGAAGCTTTCTTT	CASRLNEGSNTEAFF
few	TRBV6-5	TRBJ2-1	NA	TGTGCCAGCAGTTACTCGCACTCGACGTCGGATGAGCAGTTCTTC	CASSYSHSTSDEQFF
few	TRBV6-1	TRBJ2-3	NA	TGTGCCAGCAGTGTAAAGGGAAATACGCAGTATTTT	CASSVKGNTQYF
NA	TRBV7-8	TRBJ1-2	NA	TGTGCCAGCAGCTTAGCGTCGTGGCCGGGGGCAAATTATGGCTACACCTTC	CASSLASWPGANYGYTF
few	TRBV7-2	TRBJ1-2	TRBD1	TGTGCCAGCCTCAACACAGGGGGCAAGGGCTATGGCTACACCTTC	CASLNTGGKGYGYTF
many	TRBV7-2	TRBJ2-3	TRBD2	TGTGCCAGCAGCTTAGGGGTAGCGGGGAGGTGGGATACGCAGTATTTT	CASSLGVAGRWDTQYF
NA	TRBV6-5	TRBJ1-5	TRBD1	TGTGCCAGCAGCCCGGGACAGGGAAAAGGGGGTGAGCCCCAGCATTTT	CASSPGQGKGGEPQHF
NA	TRBV29-1	TRBJ1-1	NA	TGCAGTATTAGGGGGGCCGAAGCTTTCTTT	CSIRGAEAFF
once	TRBV29-1	TRBJ2-3	NA	TGCAGCGTTGAAGACACAGGGATAGGTACAGATACGCAGTATTTT	CSVEDTGIGTDTQYF
NA	TRBV6-5	TRBJ2-3	TRBD2	TGTGCCAGCAGTTATTCTAGCGGGGAAAAAGATACGCAGTATTTT	CASSYSSGEKDTQYF
NA	TRBV12-3/TRBV12-4	TRBJ2-2	NA	TGTGCCAGCAGCCTCCCGGGGTCTGCGAACACCGGGGAGCTGTTTTTT	CASSLPGSANTGELFF
many	TRBV9	TRBJ1-1	TRBD1	TGTGCCAGCAGCGTAGACAACAGGGGGCACACCGAAGCTTTCTTT	CASSVDNRGHTEAFF
NA	TRBV12-3/TRBV12-4	TRBJ2-3	TRBD1	TGTGCCAGCAGGTGGACAGGGCCAGATACGCAGTATTTT	CASRWTGPDTQYF
NA	TRBV12-3/TRBV12-4	TRBJ1-6	NA	TGTGCCCGTGGAATAAGACCGGGACATGGGTTTAATTCACCCCTCCACTTT	CARGIRPGHGFNSPLHF
few	TRBV11-3	TRBJ2-3	TRBD2	TGTGCCAGCAGCTTGCGGGAGGAAGATACGCAGTATTTT	CASSLREEDTQYF
few	TRBV11-2	TRBJ2-1	NA	TGTGCCAGCAGCTTAGGTGGCCACAACAATGAGCAGTTCTTC	CASSLGGHNNEQFF